The 27 T cell receptor beta chains listed next were all sequenced from one sample in a study of blood T cell repertoires in COVID-19. Profiling relied on immunoSEQ multiplex PCR, and the TCRdb table lists in-frame clones only, not all of them. The table lists over 100,000 clones, 85% of them singletons. The sequencing input was peripheral blood. These receptors were taken from a man older than 75 with acute or convalescent COVID-19.

V usage is TRBV28 and J usage is TRBJ1-2; 12 bases align to TRBD1. This CDR3 has 15 amino acids. The trim removed 5 bases at V and 7 bases at J, leaving 8 bases unmatched. Germline V lookup: CDR1 MDHEN, CDR2 SYDVKM. The CDR3 region has the DNA TGTGCCAGCAGTCCCCCCGGGACAGGGGGCGCTGGCTACACCTTC. This codes for CASSPPGTGGAGYTF.

V gene TRBV7-2 combines with J gene TRBJ2-5; 7 bases fit TRBD2. The CDR3 has 18 residues. V was clipped by 2 bases and J by 0 bases; unmatched bases: 12. Per germline, CDR1 SGHTA and CDR2 FQGNSA. This CDR3 is CASSLNPLGLVYQETQYF. Written as DNA, the CDR3 is TGTGCCAGCAGCTTAAACCCCCTCGGACTAGTGTACCAAGAGACCCAGTACTTC. The full variable domain, its missing parts supplied by reference TRBV7-2 and TRBJ2-5, is GAGVSQSPSNKVTEKGKDVELRCDPISGHTALYWYRQSLGQGLEFLIYFQGNSAPDKSGLPSDRFSAERTGGSVSTLTIQRTQQEDSAVYLCASSLNPLGLVYQETQYFGPGTRLLVL.

This chain connects TRBV20-1 to TRBJ2-7, with 8 bases aligning to TRBD1. V shed 3 bases and J 1 base; nucleotides not matched to a gene: 8. The CDR3 runs to 15 residues. Germline CDR1 and CDR2: DFQATT and SNEGSKA (reference sequence). DNA for the CDR3: TGCAGTGCTAGTCCCGACAGGGGTTTGTCCTACGAGCAGTACTTC. This encodes CSASPDRGLSYEQYF.

CDR3 protein: CASSRLRGAEAFF. The CDR3 nucleotides are TGTGCCAGTAGTCGCCTCCGGGGGGCTGAAGCTTTCTTT. V is TRBV19 and J is TRBJ1-1; a weak D match, TRBD1 (5 bases). Trimming pared 5 bases from V and 6 bases from J, leaving 13 bases between. Germline V lookup: CDR1 LNHDA, CDR2 SQIVND (reference sequence). The CDR3 loop spans 13 amino acids.

This rearrangement joins TRBV20-1 to TRBJ1-6, with unresolved D. Trimming stripped 3 bases from V and 11 bases from J, with 8 bases between. This CDR3 is built from 11 residues. The V gene's germline CDR1 is DFQATT and CDR2 SNEGSKA (reference sequence). DNA of the CDR3: TGCAGTGCTAGGGCGGGTACACCCCTCCACTTT. This gives the protein CSARAGTPLHF.

The gene calls are TRBV9 and TRBJ1-1; 8 bases are a match to TRBD1. Germline CDR1 and CDR2: SGDLS and YYNGEE. The V gene end was trimmed by 3 bases and the J gene end by 4 bases; junction bases not matched to a gene: 8. The CDR3 is 15 residues long. The CDR3 sequence is CASSARQGAGTEAFF. DNA of the CDR3: TGTGCCAGCAGCGCCCGCCAGGGGGCCGGCACTGAAGCTTTCTTT. Full variable domain (remainder filled in from reference TRBV9 and TRBJ1-1): DSGVTQTPKHLITATGQRVTLRCSPRSGDLSVYWYQQSLDQGLQFLIQYYNGEERAKGNILERFSAQQFPDLHSELNLSSLELGDSALYFCASSARQGAGTEAFFGQGTRLTVV.

The J gene is TRBJ1-5, the V gene TRBV6-1, with D tentatively TRBD1 (6 bases). V lost 0 bases, J lost 9 bases, and 15 bases lay in between. The germline V gene encodes CDR1 MNHNS and CDR2 SASEGT. This CDR3 has 15 amino acids. CDR3 nucleotide sequence: TGTGCCAGCAGTGAAGCACCTACAGGGTTTGGGCCCCAGCATTTT. This codes for CASSEAPTGFGPQHF.

This clone was seen a few times. The chain is built from TRBV5-1 and TRBJ1-2; 8 nucleotides match TRBD1. The germline V gene has CDR1 SGHRS and CDR2 YFSETQ. The CDR3 is 16 residues long. Germline trimming cut 4 bases from V and 7 bases from J; bases unmatched to any gene: 15. CDR3: CASSPGTGAVISGYTF. The CDR3 bases are TGCGCCAGCAGCCCCGGGACAGGAGCTGTGATTTCTGGCTACACCTTC.

The CDR3 here is CASSLRLLQVQETQYF. The CDR3 bases are TGCGCCAGCAGCTTGCGGCTCTTACAGGTACAAGAGACCCAGTACTTC. This chain links TRBV5-1 with TRBJ2-5, with D maybe TRBD1 (5 bases). The CDR3 loop spans 16 amino acids. Germline V gene lookup returns CDR1 SGHRS and CDR2 YFSETQ. Between the trimmed V and J ends, which lost 1 base and 2 bases, there was a span of 15 bases. Looking up the rest from reference TRBV5-1 and TRBJ2-5 gives the full variable domain: KAGVTQTPRYLIKTRGQQVTLSCSPISGHRSVSWYQQTPGQGLQFLFEYFSETQRNKGNFPGRFSGRQFSNSRSEMNVSTLELGDSALYLCASSLRLLQVQETQYFGPGTRLLVL.

The chain joins TRBV6-4 to TRBJ1-6; possible D gene TRBD1, 6 bases. V shed 0 bases and J shed 2 bases, with 8 bases lying between them. The CDR3 length is 16 residues. The germline gives CDR1 MRHNA, CDR2 SNTAGT. In nucleotides, the CDR3 is TGTGCCAGCAGTGACTCGAGGACAGCCTATAATTCACCCCTCCACTTT. Translation gives CASSDSRTAYNSPLHF.

This rearrangement joins TRBV6-5 to TRBJ1-6; D perhaps matches TRBD1 (6 bases). Germline V gene data show CDR1 as MNHEY and CDR2 as SVGAGI. V was clipped by 6 bases and J by 14 bases, with 23 bases between them. CDR3 length: 15 residues. CDR3 bases: TGTGCCAGCAGACCCGGGACATTCGGAAGTAGATCCCTCCACTTT. It yields the protein CASRPGTFGSRSLHF.

The rearrangement uses TRBV2 and TRBJ2-5; 7 nucleotides line up with TRBD2. The V gene end was trimmed by 10 bases and the J gene end by 5 bases; junction bases not matched to a gene: 19. CDR3 length: 16 residues. Per germline, CDR1 SNHLY and CDR2 FYNNEI. In DNA form, the CDR3 reads TGTGCCACCCGGCTCAAAGCGGGAAACACACGGGAGACCCAGTACTTC. Encoded protein: CATRLKAGNTRETQYF.

The gene calls are TRBV19 and TRBJ1-5, with 7 positions matching TRBD1. The trim removed 3 bases at V and 0 bases at J, leaving 5 bases unmatched. Germline V CDR1 and CDR2: LNHDA, SQIVND (reference sequence). The CDR3 extends over 16 amino acids. The CDR3 is CASSMGGQNSNQPQHF. CDR3 DNA: TGTGCCAGTAGTATGGGGGGACAGAATAGCAATCAGCCCCAGCATTTT. Full variable domain (remainder filled in from reference TRBV19 and TRBJ1-5): DGGITQSPKYLFRKEGQNVTLSCEQNLNHDAMYWYRQDPGQGLRLIYYSQIVNDFQKGDIAEGYSVSREKKESFPLTVTSAQKNPTAFYLCASSMGGQNSNQPQHFGDGTRLSIL.

The chain joins TRBV7-3 to TRBJ2-5; 9 bases are a match to TRBD1. Trimming at V came to 5 bases and at J to 5 bases, leaving 3 bases not matched to a gene. CDR1 is SGHTA and CDR2 is FQGTGA in the germline V gene. The CDR3 is made up of 13 amino acids. CDR3 in amino acids: CASSHDRGETQYF. CDR3 in DNA: TGTGCCAGCAGCCATGACAGGGGGGAGACCCAGTACTTC.

V usage is TRBV6-5 and J usage is TRBJ1-2; 7 nucleotides line up with TRBD1. Germline V gene sequence: CDR1 MNHEY, CDR2 SVGAGI. This CDR3 is built from 15 residues. Trimming at V came to 6 bases and at J to 1 base, leaving 8 bases not matched to a gene. CDR3 loop: CASSVFTGDNYGYTF. DNA for the CDR3: TGTGCCAGCAGCGTTTTCACAGGGGATAACTATGGCTACACCTTC.

This chain uses TRBV6-2 or TRBV6-3 with TRBJ2-1, with 7 bases aligning to TRBD2. The germline CDR1 and CDR2 sequences are MNHEY and SVGEGT. With 0 bases clipped from V and 0 bases from J, the junction kept 11 bases outside the gene matches. The CDR3 length is 19 residues. Written as DNA, the CDR3 is TGTGCCAGCAGTTACTCGACTCTAGCGGAAACGAGCTCCTACAATGAGCAGTTCTTC. This codes for CASSYSTLAETSSYNEQFF.

The chain joins TRBV6-1 to TRBJ1-1; D unclear. V lost 5 bases to trimming and J lost 1 base, with 11 bases between them. CDR1 is MNHNS, CDR2 SASEGT, per germline. The CDR3 length is 14 residues. CDR3 region: CASSSLRGNTEAFF. The DNA for the CDR3 is TGTGCCAGCAGTTCCTTAAGAGGGAACACTGAAGCTTTCTTT.

The rearrangement links TRBV6-5 to TRBJ1-5; 10 bases agree with TRBD1. The CDR3 consists of 14 residues. J gave up 5 bases and V 6 bases, and 4 bases lay outside the gene matches. Germline V CDR1 and CDR2: MNHEY, SVGAGI. CDR3 sequence reads: CASSATGGYQPQHF. CDR3 nucleotide sequence: TGTGCCAGCAGCGCGACAGGGGGCTATCAGCCCCAGCATTTT.

The chain is built from TRBV6-5 and TRBJ2-3; D possibly corresponds to TRBD2 (5 bases). The germline V gene encodes CDR1 MNHEY and CDR2 SVGAGI. Trimming left V 6 bases short and J 2 bases short, with 6 bases between. This CDR3 has 12 amino acids. This CDR3 reads CASRTITDTQYF. The DNA for the CDR3 is TGTGCCAGCAGGACTATCACAGATACGCAGTATTTT.

V gene TRBV6-2 or TRBV6-3 combines with J gene TRBJ1-2, with 8 bases aligning to TRBD1. The CDR3 runs 15 residues. Trimming at V came to 6 bases and at J to 9 bases, leaving 15 bases not matched to a gene. Germline CDR1 MNHEY, CDR2 SVGEGT. This CDR3 is CASSRVAGGQGSYTF. CDR3 in DNA: TGTGCCAGCAGCAGAGTAGCCGGTGGACAGGGCAGCTACACCTTC.

The gene calls are TRBV7-9 and TRBJ2-1; TRBD1 aligns across 8 bases. Unmatched junction bases numbered 5, after V lost 3 bases and J lost 4 bases. Germline V gene sequence: CDR1 SEHNR, CDR2 FQNEAQ (reference sequence). The CDR3 is made up of 15 amino acids. In DNA form, the CDR3 reads TGTGCCAGCAGCTTCGGGGACAGGCGATACAATGAGCAGTTCTTC. It specifies CASSFGDRRYNEQFF.

This chain joins TRBV5-1 and TRBJ2-5; TRBD2 agrees at 9 bases. V was pared by 2 bases and J by 3 bases, with 11 bases of the junction left unmatched. This CDR3 is 17 amino acids long. The germline CDR1 and CDR2 sequences are SGHRS and YFSETQ. In DNA form, the CDR3 reads TGCGCCAGCAGCTTAAGTGGGGCTAGCGGGGCTAAAGAGACCCAGTACTTC. Its protein is CASSLSGASGAKETQYF.

The rearrangement uses TRBV20-1 and TRBJ2-5; 10 positions agree with TRBD2. V shed 3 bases and J 1 base; nucleotides not matched to a gene: 8. The CDR3 loop spans 16 amino acids. The germline gives CDR1 DFQATT, CDR2 SNEGSKA (reference sequence). The chain's CDR3 is CSASYVIAGGQETQYF. The CDR3, as DNA: TGCAGTGCTAGTTACGTGATAGCGGGGGGCCAAGAGACCCAGTACTTC.

This chain joins TRBV19 and TRBJ1-2; D perhaps matches TRBD1 (6 bases). The CDR3 spans 14 residues. Trimming shortened V by 6 bases and J by 5 bases, and 16 bases separated the two germline ends. CDR1 is LNHDA, CDR2 SQIVND, per germline (reference sequence). The CDR3 here is CASSFPGTLYGYTF. CDR3 sequence (DNA): TGTGCCAGTAGCTTTCCCGGGACACTGTATGGCTACACCTTC.

This clone was picked up a small number of times. The rearrangement uses TRBV6-5 and TRBJ1-4, with 7 positions matching TRBD1. V was pared by 4 bases and J by 12 bases, with 5 bases of the junction left unmatched. This CDR3 spans 12 amino acids. The V gene's germline CDR1 is MNHEY and CDR2 SVGAGI. The CDR3: CASSLTDRELFF. In nucleotides, the CDR3 is TGTGCCAGCAGTTTGACCGACAGGGAACTGTTTTTT.

CDR3 sequence: CASSTRVGARNTEAFF. DNA of the CDR3: TGTGCCAGCTCGACCAGGGTAGGGGCGAGGAACACTGAAGCTTTCTTT. V and J are TRBV18 and TRBJ1-1, with a tentative D call TRBD1 (5 bases). Trimming took off 6 bases at V and 1 base at J, with 18 bases between the two ends. Germline V gene data show CDR1 as KGHSH and CDR2 as LQKENI. This CDR3 has 16 amino acids.

This clone was picked up one time. The chain employs TRBV7-3 and TRBJ1-2; D remains unclear. This CDR3 has 12 residues. Germline CDR1 is SGHTA and CDR2 is FQGTGA. Trimming took 5 bases from V and 5 from J, leaving 9 bases between them. CDR3 sequence reads: CASSNSSYGYTF. CDR3 nucleotides: TGTGCCAGCAGCAATTCCTCTTATGGCTACACCTTC.